This entry describes one TCR beta chain. There is no known antigen for this receptor. Qualities for individual bases were not recorded, and no much larger clone is one base off. These data are taken from a study of cytomegalovirus exposure and HLA in healthy donors (dated by TCRdb to the late 2010s). Context from the whole study: According to a later analysis, one platform produced both the 110 or so validation repertoires and the 620 or so repertoires of the first cohort. A separate validation cohort of over a hundred different subjects was used in addition to the roughly 670-subject first cohort. To predict cytomegalovirus infection status, the study combined high-throughput TCR immunosequencing, statistical association of individual TCRs with disease status, and machine learning. The aim of the study was to test whether cataloging public T cell receptors could identify signatures of past pathogen exposure. Overall study outcomes, separate from this receptor: A later analysis lacked HLA typing for the validation cohort, so it scored co-occurrence in that cohort across all 110 or so repertoires. A few of the identified cytomegalovirus-associated TCR beta chains were confirmed in vitro to be specific for cytomegalovirus antigens. Across donors, most TCR sequences were observed very rarely, whereas some public TCRs were present in many individuals. It was suggested by the authors that the approach could potentially be generalized to other disease states and immunological phenotypes. Of the cluster scores, approximately 95% were above 0 in a later analysis, which found that TCRs clustered in the first cohort also tended to co-occur in the roughly 130 validation repertoires. Cytomegalovirus status was reported to be diagnosed by the classifier with high specificity and sensitivity in both the original and validation cohorts. In the study, 164 TCR beta chains were listed as associated with cytomegalovirus.

To prepare the library, the immunoSEQ multiplex PCR assay was applied. The paper's data handling went like this. To diagnose cytomegalovirus status from the catalog of TCR beta chain sequences, a statistical classification framework was built. Drawn from immuneACCESS, this table holds only the in-frame rearrangements with V and J called that TCRdb kept. Clones are partly lost; checked studies trace under half to an unresolved V gene and leave the rest unexplained. That table furnishes V, J and clone size, whereas the DNA furnished D and trimming. In this sample the table shows some 140,000 clones, about 90% of which occur a single time. The ten largest clones capture about 2.8% of the sample. CDR1 and CDR2 were assigned from the germline V gene as MNHEY and SVGAGI. Compared with germline, V lacks 8 bases and J lacks 5 bases; bases without a gene match: 7. The CDR3 runs 13 residues from the cysteine to the phenylalanine. This entry keeps only the CDR3 DNA: 39 bases, framed from base 1.

Separate from the approximately 700-subject first cohort, the validation cohort of roughly 110 subjects was the group to which the donors belonged. The TCR was taken from a man aged 18 to 35 in good health and CMV-seronegative. The rearrangement combines TRBV6-5 with TRBJ1-1, with 8 bases aligning to TRBD1. Specimen: PBMCs. The DNA sequence follows: TGTGCCAGCGGCAACAGGGGGGAGACTGAAGCTTTCTTT. It translates as CASGNRGETEAFF.